These 19 T cell receptor beta chains came from one sample sequenced in a study of graft-versus-host responses after intestinal transplantation. Sequencing used immunoSEQ multiplex PCR; TCRdb keeps in-frame clones, though not all of them. The sample carries some 87,000 clones, approximately 92% recorded once. No cognate antigen is known for these TCRs. The sequencing here drew on unstimulated CD8+ T cells sorted from spleen or lymph node cells, taken before transplant. All receptors derive from a human donor who was the organ donor for an intestinal transplant.

This chain uses TRBV2 with TRBJ2-5; TRBD2 matches at 10 bases. The CDR3 runs to 16 residues. V was clipped by 5 bases and J by 5 bases; unmatched bases: 11. Germline V CDR1 and CDR2: SNHLY, FYNNEI. The chain's CDR3 is CASSSFSGGYGETQYF. CDR3 coding DNA: TGTGCCAGCAGTTCTTTTAGCGGGGGGTACGGGGAGACCCAGTACTTC.

This clone was counted a single time. The V gene is TRBV7-2, the J gene TRBJ2-1, with 8 bases fitting TRBD1. Losses at the gene ends were 1 base for V and 4 bases for J; bases not matched to a gene: 3. The V gene's germline CDR1 is SGHTA and CDR2 FQGNSA. The CDR3 has 15 residues. The CDR3 region has the DNA TGTGCCAGCAGCTTAGTGCAGGGGGCTTACAATGAGCAGTTCTTC. This sequence encodes CASSLVQGAYNEQFF.

This sequence joins TRBV6-1 and TRBJ2-7, with 7 bases lining up with TRBD2. CDR3 length: 15 amino acids. From germline, CDR1 is MNHNS and CDR2 SASEGT. Losses at the gene ends were 1 base for V and 3 bases for J; bases not matched to a gene: 6. In nucleotides, the CDR3 is TGTGCCAGCAGTGAAGGTGCAGGGAGGGTCTACGAGCAGTACTTC. Amino acid sequence: CASSEGAGRVYEQYF.

The chain is built from TRBV7-8 and TRBJ2-5, with D possibly TRBD1 on 6 matching bases. Germline CDR1 SGHVS, CDR2 FQNEAQ. V gave up 5 bases and J gave up 6 bases, with 22 bases separating them. This CDR3 spans 16 amino acids. The CDR3 region is CASSPRPYRVWKTQYF. DNA for the CDR3: TGTGCCAGCAGCCCCCGACCCTACAGGGTATGGAAGACCCAGTACTTC.

This chain joins TRBV6-5 and TRBJ2-7; 8 bases agree with TRBD1. The CDR3 is 13 amino acids. Germline CDR1 and CDR2: MNHEY and SVGAGI. V lost 7 bases and J lost 6; bases outside the gene matches: 8. CDR3: CASNGQGWGEQYF. CDR3 bases: TGTGCCAGCAACGGACAGGGCTGGGGCGAGCAGTACTTC.

This clone came up once. V is TRBV19 and J is TRBJ1-1; weak D call: TRBD1 (5 bases). V gave up 3 bases and J gave up 0 bases, with 11 bases separating them. Per the germline V gene, CDR1 is LNHDA and CDR2 is SQIVND (reference sequence). The CDR3 is made up of 15 amino acids. Here the CDR3 DNA reads TGTGCCAGTAGTATCCCCAAGGGGATGAACACTGAAGCTTTCTTT. This codes for CASSIPKGMNTEAFF.

This clone has just one count. V is TRBV27 and J is TRBJ1-4; 10 bases are a match to TRBD1. The germline CDR1 and CDR2 sequences are MNHEY and SMNVEV (reference sequence). The J segment lost 1 base and the V segment lost 6 bases, leaving 8 bases of the junction unmatched. The CDR3 sequence is 17 residues long. CDR3 coding DNA: TGTGCCAGCAGACCCCGGGACAGGGGTGGAACTAATGAAAAACTGTTTTTT. Protein product: CASRPRDRGGTNEKLFF. Using reference TRBV27 and TRBJ1-4 for the parts outside the CDR3, the full variable domain is EAQVTQNPRYLITVTGKKLTVTCSQNMNHEYMSWYRQDPGLGLRQIYYSMNVEVTDKGDVPEGYKVSRKEKRNFPLILESPSPNQTSLYFCASRPRDRGGTNEKLFFGSGTQLSVL.

The chain employs TRBV11-2 and TRBJ2-3; TRBD1 agrees at 8 bases. Germline-derived CDR1 and CDR2 are SGHAT and FQNNGV. J was trimmed by 4 bases and V by 5 bases; bases with no gene match: 11. CDR3 size: 16 residues. The CDR3 DNA reads as TGTGCCAGCAGCCCCCAATACAGGGGGGTCGCAGATACGCAGTATTTT. This encodes CASSPQYRGVADTQYF.

The chain uses TRBV6-5 and TRBJ2-2; D not certain. The CDR3 has 14 amino acids. Germline CDR1 MNHEY, CDR2 SVGAGI. The V end lost 0 bases, the J end lost 4 bases, and 6 bases lay between the germline ends. CDR3 in amino acids: CASSYSIGTGELFF. CDR3 bases: TGTGCCAGCAGTTACTCGATCGGCACCGGGGAGCTGTTTTTT.

In the case of this clone: At one end, the junction sequence differs from germline, possibly due to a read error. V gene TRBV6-1 combines with J gene TRBJ2-3, with TRBD1 matching 7 bases. Per germline, CDR1 MNHNS and CDR2 SASEGT. The CDR3 contains 12 residues. The CDR3 protein is CRGGRGTDTQYF. The CDR3 DNA sequence: TGCAGAGGGGGCAGGGGCACAGATACGCAGTATTTT.

This clone has only a few counts. The rearrangement uses TRBV5-1 and TRBJ2-1; 11 nucleotides match TRBD2. This CDR3 is built from 14 residues. Germline trimming cut 5 bases from V and 7 bases from J; bases unmatched to any gene: 5. Germline values: CDR1 SGHRS, CDR2 YFSETQ. CDR3 sequence: CASRIAGGQNEQFF. The CDR3 coding sequence is TGCGCCAGCAGGATAGCGGGGGGGCAGAATGAGCAGTTCTTC.

The genes are TRBV6-5 and TRBJ1-5, with D uncertain. CDR3 length equals 12 residues. Germline V gene lookup returns CDR1 MNHEY and CDR2 SVGAGI. V lost 4 bases and J 4 bases, leaving 5 bases between the germline ends. In DNA form, the CDR3 reads TGTGCCAGCAGTTCCGTTAATCAGCCCCAGCATTTT. Amino acid sequence: CASSSVNQPQHF.

This chain links TRBV5-4 with TRBJ2-7; TRBD2 aligns across 7 bases. The CDR3 contains 20 residues. V gave up 4 bases and J gave up 3 bases; unmatched junction bases: 25. From germline, CDR1 is SGHNT and CDR2 YYREEE (reference sequence). The CDR3 DNA sequence: TGTGCCAGCAGCGAGGGAGCCCGACACTTTAGCGGGCCTTCATACTACGAGCAGTACTTC. Amino acid sequence: CASSEGARHFSGPSYYEQYF.

V gene TRBV4-1 combines with J gene TRBJ1-5, with 7 bases fitting TRBD1. This CDR3 spans 15 amino acids. CDR1 MGHRA and CDR2 YSYEKL come from the germline V gene. V dropped 3 bases and J dropped 9; count of bases not matched to a gene: 11. DNA for the CDR3: TGCGCCAGCAGCCAGAAACGGGACAGACAGGCGCCCCAGCATTTT. Translation: CASSQKRDRQAPQHF.

The V call is TRBV21-1, the J call TRBJ2-7; the table's D gene call, TRBD2, was not cross checked with the DNA. TRBV21-1 is a recognized pseudogene. The CDR3 has 16 residues. CDR3 amino acids: CASSGGTSGGANEQYF. CDR3 coding DNA: TGTGCCAGCAGCGGCGGGACTAGCGGGGGGGCGAACGAGCAGTACTTC.

The chain carries TRBV4-1 and TRBJ2-1; 9 nucleotides agree with TRBD1. The CDR3 spans 15 residues. Looked up from germline, CDR1 is MGHRA and CDR2 is YSYEKL. Trimming took 2 bases from V and 7 from J; bases not matched to a gene: 6. In nucleotides, the CDR3 is TGCGCCAGCAGCCAATGGGGACAGGGAAGAAATGAGCAGTTCTTC. Amino acids: CASSQWGQGRNEQFF.

The CDR3 is CASSEALHYSNQPQHF. The CDR3, as DNA: TGTGCCAGCAGTGAAGCGCTTCACTATAGCAATCAGCCCCAGCATTTT. The chain recombines TRBV6-1 with TRBJ1-5; D not resolved. The CDR3 covers 16 residues. Germline V lookup: CDR1 MNHNS, CDR2 SASEGT. With 0 bases removed from V and 0 bases from J, the gap between germline ends came to 9 bases.

The gene calls are TRBV5-5 and TRBJ2-5; possible D gene TRBD2, 6 bases. Trimming left V 2 bases short and J 2 bases short, with 10 bases between. The CDR3 contains 14 residues. The V gene's germline CDR1 is SGHKS and CDR2 YYEKEE (reference sequence). CDR3 in DNA: TGTGCCAGCAGCTTCTCGACTAGACAAGAGACCCAGTACTTC. Encoded protein: CASSFSTRQETQYF.

The chain joins TRBV6-5 to TRBJ1-5; tentative D call: TRBD1 (6 bases). The CDR3 has 15 amino acids. The V end lost 0 bases, the J end lost 9 bases, and 15 bases lay between the germline ends. The germline V gene has CDR1 MNHEY and CDR2 SVGAGI. CDR3 residues: CASSYSGGPGWPQHF. Written as DNA, the CDR3 is TGTGCCAGCAGTTACTCAGGGGGTCCAGGTTGGCCCCAGCATTTT.